Listed below are T cell receptor beta chains from one sample, sequenced in a study of blood T cell repertoires in COVID-19. Here immunoSEQ multiplex PCR was the method, and the copy in TCRdb shows in-frame clones only, minus some. The sample has under 85,000 clones, about 86% seen once. Sequenced sample: peripheral blood. These receptors came from a man older than 75 in a cohort sampled during active COVID-19. Both conserved end residues are part of each CDR3. A D gene is named only where the DNA matches it firmly. A clone size is listed for some rows: how often the clone was seen (once, few, many), or a class if it is expanded.

clone size	J gene	V gene	D gene	CDR3 DNA	CDR3 protein
NA	TRBJ2-3	TRBV7-2	NA	TGTGCCAGCAGCTTATCTACCGATACGCAGTATTTT	CASSLSTDTQYF
NA	TRBJ2-2	TRBV19	TRBD1	TGTGCCAGTAAGGAGACAGGGGCCACCGGGGAGCTGTTTTTT	CASKETGATGELFF
few	TRBJ1-4	TRBV29-1	TRBD1	TGCAGCGTTGAATCGCAGGGGGGCGAAAAACTGTTTTTT	CSVESQGGEKLFF
NA	TRBJ2-3	TRBV18	TRBD2	TGTGCCAGCTCCCCCTCGAGCGGGGGCACAGATACGCAGTATTTT	CASSPSSGGTDTQYF
few	TRBJ1-2	TRBV7-2	NA	TGTGCCAGCAGCTTAGCCCCAGCGGGGACCAACTATGGCTACACCTTC	CASSLAPAGTNYGYTF
once	TRBJ2-1	TRBV6-5	TRBD1	TGTGCTAGTTCCGGGACAGGCGCCTACAATGAGCAGTTCTTC	CASSGTGAYNEQFF
NA	TRBJ2-3	TRBV10-3	NA	TGTGCCATCAGAGGAGGGAACGGAGGCACAGATACGCAGTATTTT	CAIRGGNGGTDTQYF
NA	TRBJ1-3	TRBV7-9	TRBD1	TGTGCCAGCAGCGCACCCGGACAGGGCCACACCATATATTTT	CASSAPGQGHTIYF
NA	TRBJ2-3	TRBV6-2/TRBV6-3	TRBD2	TGTGCCAGCAGTAGTCCCGGGACTAGCGGAGATACGCAGTATTTT	CASSSPGTSGDTQYF
NA	TRBJ2-5	TRBV5-1	NA	TGCGCCAGCAGCTTTAGTGAGCGTCGGGAGACCCAGTACTTC	CASSFSERRETQYF
NA	TRBJ2-1	TRBV5-1	TRBD2	TGCGCCAGCAGCTTGGGAAGCGGGGGGGCAGGCAATGAGCAGTTCTTC	CASSLGSGGAGNEQFF
NA	TRBJ1-2	TRBV10-3	NA	TGTGCCACTTTACAGGCGCAGGCTAACTATGGCTACACCTTC	CATLQAQANYGYTF
NA	TRBJ1-2	TRBV5-1	NA	TGCGCCAGCAGCTTGGCCCCGGGGGGGGCCGGGGCAACGGGCACCTTC	CASSLAPGGAGATGTF
once	TRBJ1-5	TRBV19	TRBD1	TGTGCCAGTAGCGAGGGCCCAGGGGGTCAGCCCCAGCATTTT	CASSEGPGGQPQHF